The clone carrying this TCR beta chain was observed a handful of times. Antigen: not known. The data belong to a study of quantifying T cell responses using KT2 cells. Background on the study: Reverse transcription used primers in the TCR alpha and beta constant regions. Study-wide results and caveats: KT2 sequence counts showed saturation when very many KT2 cells were spiked in.

A single-stranded UMI oligo with SP2 sequence was ligated to cDNA 3' ends. An equimolar mix of RC1.1 and RC1.2 primed the beta chain across TRBC1 and TRBC2. TCRdb itself ran the UMI-ligation and nested PCR reads through MiXCR, one entry per CDR3 protein. This sample has 40,000 to 55,000 distinct CDR3 sequences, with 9.5% to 13% found just once. KT2, a clone with a known TCR, was spiked into unfractionated PBMC. In germline, CDR1 is MNHNS, CDR2 SASEGT. Between the trimmed V and J ends, which lost 7 bases and 7 bases, there was a span of 14 bases. CDR3 length: 12 residues. The chain links TRBV6-1 to TRBJ2-7; the D gene is possibly TRBD2 (6 bases). The sequenced material came from PBMCs spiked with cells of the T cell clone KT2. This clonotype originated in a human donor. The CDR3 sequence: CASTLTSGEQYF. The CDR3 region has the DNA TGTGCCAGCACACTGACTAGTGGTGAGCAGTACTTC.